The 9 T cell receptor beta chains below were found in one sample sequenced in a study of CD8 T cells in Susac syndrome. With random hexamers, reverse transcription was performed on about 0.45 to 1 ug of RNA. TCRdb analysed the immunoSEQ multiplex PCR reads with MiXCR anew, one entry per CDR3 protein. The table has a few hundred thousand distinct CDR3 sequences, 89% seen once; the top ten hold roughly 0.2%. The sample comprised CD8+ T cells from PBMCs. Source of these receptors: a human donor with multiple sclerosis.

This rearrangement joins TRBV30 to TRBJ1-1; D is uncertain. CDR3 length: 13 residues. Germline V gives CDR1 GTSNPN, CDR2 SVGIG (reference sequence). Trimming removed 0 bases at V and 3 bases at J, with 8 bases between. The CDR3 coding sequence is TGTGCCTGGAGTGTGTTCGGCGACACTGAAGCTTTCTTT. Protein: CAWSVFGDTEAFF. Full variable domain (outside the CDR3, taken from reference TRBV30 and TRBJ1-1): SQTIHQWPATLVQPVGSPLSLECTVEGTSNPNLYWYRQAAGRGLQLLFYSVGIGQISSEVPQNLSASRPQDRQFILSSKKLLLSDSGFYLCAWSVFGDTEAFFGQGTRLTVV.

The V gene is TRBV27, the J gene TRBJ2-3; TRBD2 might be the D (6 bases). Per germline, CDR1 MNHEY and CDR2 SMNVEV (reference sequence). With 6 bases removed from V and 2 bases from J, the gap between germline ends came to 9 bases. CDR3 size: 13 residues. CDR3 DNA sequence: TGTGCCAGCAGGACTAGTAACACAGATACGCAGTATTTT. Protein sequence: CASRTSNTDTQYF.

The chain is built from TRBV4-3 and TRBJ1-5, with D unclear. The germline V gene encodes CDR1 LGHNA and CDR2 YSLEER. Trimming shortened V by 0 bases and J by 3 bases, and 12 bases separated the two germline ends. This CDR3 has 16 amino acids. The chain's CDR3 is CASSQEVPGPNQPQHF. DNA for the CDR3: TGCGCCAGCAGCCAAGAGGTTCCAGGCCCCAATCAGCCCCAGCATTTT.

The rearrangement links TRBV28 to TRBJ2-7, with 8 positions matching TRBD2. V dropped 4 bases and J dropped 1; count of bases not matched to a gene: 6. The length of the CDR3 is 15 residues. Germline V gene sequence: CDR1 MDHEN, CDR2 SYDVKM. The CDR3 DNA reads TGTGCCAGCAGTTGGGGACTAGGTACTTCCTACGAGCAGTACTTC. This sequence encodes CASSWGLGTSYEQYF.

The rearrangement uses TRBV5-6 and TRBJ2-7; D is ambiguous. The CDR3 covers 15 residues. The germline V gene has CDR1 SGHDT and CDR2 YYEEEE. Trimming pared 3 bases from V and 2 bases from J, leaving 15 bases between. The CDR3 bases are TGTGCCAGCAGCTCAGGCCGAGCAGGAACCTACGAGCAGTACTTC. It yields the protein CASSSGRAGTYEQYF.

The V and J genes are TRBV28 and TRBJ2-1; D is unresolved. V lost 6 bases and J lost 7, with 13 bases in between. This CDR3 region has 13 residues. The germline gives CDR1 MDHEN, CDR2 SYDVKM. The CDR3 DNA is TGTGCCAGCAGCCCTAGAGTTAGAAATGAGCAGTTCTTC. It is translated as CASSPRVRNEQFF.

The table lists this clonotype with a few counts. Written as DNA, the CDR3 is TGTGCCAGCAGCTTGGGAGAGGGATGGGGAGATCAGCCCCAGCATTTT. Translated, it gives CASSLGEGWGDQPQHF. The chain is built from TRBV5-8 and TRBJ1-5, with D unclear. V lost 0 bases to trimming and J lost 5 bases, with 15 bases between them. Per the germline V gene, CDR1 is SGHTS and CDR2 is YDEGEE. There are 16 residues in the CDR3.

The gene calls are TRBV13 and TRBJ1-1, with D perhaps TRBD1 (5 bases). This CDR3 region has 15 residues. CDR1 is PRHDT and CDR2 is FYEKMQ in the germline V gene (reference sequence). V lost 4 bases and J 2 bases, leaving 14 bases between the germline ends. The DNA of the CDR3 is TGTGCCAGCAGCTACCAGACAGTCAGTAACACTGAAGCTTTCTTT. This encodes CASSYQTVSNTEAFF. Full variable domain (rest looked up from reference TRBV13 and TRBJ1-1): AAGVIQSPRHLIKEKRETATLKCYPIPRHDTVYWYQQGPGQDPQFLISFYEKMQSDKGSIPDRFSAQQFSDYHSELNMSSLELGDSALYFCASSYQTVSNTEAFFGQGTRLTVV.

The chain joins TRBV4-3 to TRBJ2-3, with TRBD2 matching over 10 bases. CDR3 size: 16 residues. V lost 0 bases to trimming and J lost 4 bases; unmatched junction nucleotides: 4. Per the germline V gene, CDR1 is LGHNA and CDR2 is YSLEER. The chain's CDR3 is CASSQETSGVSDTQYF. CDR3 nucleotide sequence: TGCGCCAGCAGCCAAGAAACTAGCGGGGTTTCAGATACGCAGTATTTT.